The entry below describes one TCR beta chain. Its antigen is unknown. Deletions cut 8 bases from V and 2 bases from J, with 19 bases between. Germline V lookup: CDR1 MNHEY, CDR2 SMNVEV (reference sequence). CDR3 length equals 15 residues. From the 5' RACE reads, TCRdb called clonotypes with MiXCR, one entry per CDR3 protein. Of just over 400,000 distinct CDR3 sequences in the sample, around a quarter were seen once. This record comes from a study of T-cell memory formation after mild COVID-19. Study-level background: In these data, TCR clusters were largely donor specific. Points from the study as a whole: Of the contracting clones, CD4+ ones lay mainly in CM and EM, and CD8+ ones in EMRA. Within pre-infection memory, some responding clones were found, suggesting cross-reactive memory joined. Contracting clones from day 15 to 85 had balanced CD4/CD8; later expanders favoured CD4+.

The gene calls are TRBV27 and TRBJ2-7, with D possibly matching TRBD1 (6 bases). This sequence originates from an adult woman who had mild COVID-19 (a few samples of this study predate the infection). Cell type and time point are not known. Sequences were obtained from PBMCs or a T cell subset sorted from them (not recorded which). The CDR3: CASGLQAGDPYEQYF. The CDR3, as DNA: TGTGCCAGCGGACTCCAGGCAGGGGACCCCTACGAGCAGTACTTC.